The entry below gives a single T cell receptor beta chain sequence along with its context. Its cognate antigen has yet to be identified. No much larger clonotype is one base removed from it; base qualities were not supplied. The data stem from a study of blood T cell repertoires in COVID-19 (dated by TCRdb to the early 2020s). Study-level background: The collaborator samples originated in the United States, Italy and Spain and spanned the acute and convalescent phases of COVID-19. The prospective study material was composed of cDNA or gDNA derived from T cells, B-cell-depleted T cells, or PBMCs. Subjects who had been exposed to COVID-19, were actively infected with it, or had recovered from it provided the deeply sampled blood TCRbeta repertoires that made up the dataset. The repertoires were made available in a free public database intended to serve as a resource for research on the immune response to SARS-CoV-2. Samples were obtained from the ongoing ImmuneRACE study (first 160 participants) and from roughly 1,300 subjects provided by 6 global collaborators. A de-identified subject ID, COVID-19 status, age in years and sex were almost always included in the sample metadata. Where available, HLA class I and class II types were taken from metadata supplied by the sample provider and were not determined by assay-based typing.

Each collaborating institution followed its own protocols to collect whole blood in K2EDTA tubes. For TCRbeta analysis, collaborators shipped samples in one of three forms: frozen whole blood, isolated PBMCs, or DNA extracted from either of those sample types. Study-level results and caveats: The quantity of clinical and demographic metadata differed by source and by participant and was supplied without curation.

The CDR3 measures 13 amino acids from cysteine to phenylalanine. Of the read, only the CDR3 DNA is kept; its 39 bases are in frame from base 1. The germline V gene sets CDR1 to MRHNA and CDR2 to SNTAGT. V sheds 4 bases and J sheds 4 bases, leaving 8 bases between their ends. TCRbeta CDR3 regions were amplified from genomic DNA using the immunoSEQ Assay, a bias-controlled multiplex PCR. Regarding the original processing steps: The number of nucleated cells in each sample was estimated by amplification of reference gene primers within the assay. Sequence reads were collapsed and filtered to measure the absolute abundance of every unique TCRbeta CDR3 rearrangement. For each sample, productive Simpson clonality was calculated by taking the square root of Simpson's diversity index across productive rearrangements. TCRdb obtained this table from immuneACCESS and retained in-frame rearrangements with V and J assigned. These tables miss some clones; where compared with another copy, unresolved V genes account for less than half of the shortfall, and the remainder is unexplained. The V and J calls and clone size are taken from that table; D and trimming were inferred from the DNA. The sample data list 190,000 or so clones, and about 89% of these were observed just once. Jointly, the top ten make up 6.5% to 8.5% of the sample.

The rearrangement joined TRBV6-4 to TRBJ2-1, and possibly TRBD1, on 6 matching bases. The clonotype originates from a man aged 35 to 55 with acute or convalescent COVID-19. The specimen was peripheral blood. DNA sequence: TGTGCCAGCAGTGGGGGGCCGTACAATGAGCAGTTCTTC. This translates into CASSGGPYNEQFF.